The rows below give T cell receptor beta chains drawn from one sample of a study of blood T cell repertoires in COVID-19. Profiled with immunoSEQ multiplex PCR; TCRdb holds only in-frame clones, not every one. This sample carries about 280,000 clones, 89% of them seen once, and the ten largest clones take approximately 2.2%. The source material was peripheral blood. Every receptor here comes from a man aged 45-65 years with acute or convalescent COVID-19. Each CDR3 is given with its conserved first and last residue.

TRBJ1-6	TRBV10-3	CAITPGGAGNSPLHF
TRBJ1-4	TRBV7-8	CASRITGGGEKLFF
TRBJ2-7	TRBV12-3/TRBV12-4	CASSSRIGGQYF
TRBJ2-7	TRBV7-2	CASRPVGAEEQYF
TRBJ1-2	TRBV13	CASSFGLSYGYTF
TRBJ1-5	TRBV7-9	CASSYTGGGNQPQHF
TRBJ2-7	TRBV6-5	CASSYGQGSDEQYF
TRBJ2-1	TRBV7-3	CASSLSGDSYNEQFF
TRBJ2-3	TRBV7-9	CASSMTSLGHTDTQYF
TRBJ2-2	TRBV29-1	CSVRAGTGNTGELFF
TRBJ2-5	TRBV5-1	CASSQNDRGETQYF
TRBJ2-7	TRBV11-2	CASSSIGWTGTYEQYF
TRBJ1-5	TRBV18	CASSPLVGEGQPQHF
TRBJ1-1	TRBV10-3	CAISEGTVGAEAFF
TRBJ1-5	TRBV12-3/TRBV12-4	CASRSEGPQHF
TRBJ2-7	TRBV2	CASSERQGPYEQYF
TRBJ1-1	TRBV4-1	CASSQVQGTGNTEAFF
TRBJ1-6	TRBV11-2	CASSSGQGSPLHF
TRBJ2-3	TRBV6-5	CASSYSLLAGEDTQYF
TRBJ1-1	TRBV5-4	CASSLTGTNTEAFF
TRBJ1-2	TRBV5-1	CASSLATGVSGTF
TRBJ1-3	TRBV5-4	CASSTYRGTGNTIYF
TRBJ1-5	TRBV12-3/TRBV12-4	CASSGGGQPQHF
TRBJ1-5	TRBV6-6	CASSSLGGMSNQPQHF
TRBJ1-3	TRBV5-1	CASSSNPTGPGNTIYF
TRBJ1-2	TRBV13	CASSPDRGLVGYTF
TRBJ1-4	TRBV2	CASSVGPIATNEKLFF
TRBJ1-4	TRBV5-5	CASSPGGFGEKLFF
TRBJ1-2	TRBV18	CASSTGQGADGYTF
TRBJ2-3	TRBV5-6	CASSSSGGPADTQYF
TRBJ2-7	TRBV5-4	CASSLRGGLNEQYF
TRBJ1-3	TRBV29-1	CSVLFRNTIYF
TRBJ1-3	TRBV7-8	CASSLVDSAFGNTIYF
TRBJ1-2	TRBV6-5	CASTHPGYGYTF
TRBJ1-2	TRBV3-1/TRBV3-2	CASSQDGGGWYGYTF
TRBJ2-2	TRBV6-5	CASSYGRVGTGELFF
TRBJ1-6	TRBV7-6	CASSSQQGANGSPLHF
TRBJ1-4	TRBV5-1	CASSTGTGGEKLFF
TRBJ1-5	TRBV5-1	CASSLQGGAQPQHF
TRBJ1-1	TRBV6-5	CASTLGGLNTEAFF
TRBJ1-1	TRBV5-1	CASSYSGGDTEAFF
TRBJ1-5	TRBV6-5	CASSLDRGEQPQHF
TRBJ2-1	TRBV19	CASSYTQGQYNEQFF
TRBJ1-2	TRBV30	CAWTQGAYGYTF
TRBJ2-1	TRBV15	CATSQRQGASPVQFF
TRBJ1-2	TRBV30	CAWSVEWRAKGYTF
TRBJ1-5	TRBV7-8	CASSSLDRNQPQHF
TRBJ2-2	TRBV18	CASSPSGYEELFF
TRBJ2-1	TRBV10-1	CASSALAGRYNEQFF